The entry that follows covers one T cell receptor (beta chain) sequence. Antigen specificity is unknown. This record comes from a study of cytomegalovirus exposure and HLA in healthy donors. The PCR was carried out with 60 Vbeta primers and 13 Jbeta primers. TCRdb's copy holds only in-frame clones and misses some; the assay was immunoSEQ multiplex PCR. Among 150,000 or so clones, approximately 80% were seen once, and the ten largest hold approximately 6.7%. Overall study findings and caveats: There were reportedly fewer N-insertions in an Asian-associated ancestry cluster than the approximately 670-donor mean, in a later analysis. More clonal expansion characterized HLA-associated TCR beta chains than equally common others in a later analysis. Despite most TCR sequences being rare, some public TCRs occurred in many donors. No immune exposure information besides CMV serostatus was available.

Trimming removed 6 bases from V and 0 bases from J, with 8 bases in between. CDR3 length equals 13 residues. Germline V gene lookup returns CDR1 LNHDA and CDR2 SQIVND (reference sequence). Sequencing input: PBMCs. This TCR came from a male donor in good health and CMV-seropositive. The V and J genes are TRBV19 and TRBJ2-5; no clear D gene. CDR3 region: CASSMLNQETQYF. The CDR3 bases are TGTGCCAGTAGCATGCTAAACCAAGAGACCCAGTACTTC.